Presented here are 14 T cell receptor beta chains from one specimen sequenced in a study of molecular identifiers for immune sequencing clone quantification. Using its own MiXCR run on the PCR reads, TCRdb lists one record per CDR3 protein. The table lists approximately 93,000 distinct CDR3 sequences, around a quarter of them singletons. The sample comprised naive CD8+ T cells from blood, with Jurkat cell RNA spiked in. Subset denoted: FACS-sorted CD8+CD4-CCR7+CD45RA+ naive T cells. All receptors derive from a human donor in good health. Some libraries in this study had Jurkat cell RNA spiked in.

Notes on this clonotype: Just one base apart from a much larger clone, this may be a read error. This chain connects TRBV12-3 or TRBV12-4 to TRBJ2-4; D ambiguous. The CDR3 runs 14 residues. In nucleotides, the CDR3 is TGTGCCAGCAGTTTAGGGGTTTCCAAAAACATTCGGTACTTC. It codes for CASSLGVSKNIRYF.

V usage is TRBV19 and J usage is TRBJ1-2; D not resolved. The germline V gene encodes CDR1 LNHDA and CDR2 SQIVND (reference sequence). V was pared by 3 bases and J by 4 bases, with 12 bases between. The length of the CDR3 is 14 residues. DNA of the CDR3: TGTGCCAGTAGTATCTTCGGGCAGAGCTATGGCTACACCTTC. It specifies CASSIFGQSYGYTF.

On this clonotype: A read error may produce the germline difference seen at one junction end. The rearrangement joins TRBV4-3 to TRBJ1-6; D gene ambiguous. The CDR3 runs 14 residues. Germline V CDR1 and CDR2: LGHNA, YSLEER. DNA of the CDR3: TGCGCCAGCAGCCCCGGTTCGGTGGGCTCACCCCTCTACTTT. Its protein is CASSPGSVGSPLYF.

This clonotype was detected many times. CDR3 protein: CASSPTQGYEQYF. The CDR3 DNA is TGCGCCAGCAGCCCAACACAGGGGTACGAGCAGTACTTC. The genes are TRBV4-3 and TRBJ2-7; 7 positions agree with TRBD1. Germline CDR1 and CDR2: LGHNA and YSLEER. V lost 4 bases, J lost 4 bases, and 4 bases stayed unmatched. This CDR3 spans 13 amino acids.

This clonotype was seen ten or more times. This rearrangement joins TRBV6-6 to TRBJ2-3; 11 positions agree with TRBD2. The CDR3 consists of 17 residues. J was trimmed by 2 bases and V by 2 bases; bases with no gene match: 6. Germline values: CDR1 MNHNY, CDR2 SVGAGI (reference sequence). CDR3 amino acids: CASSYPPSGGYTDTQYF. Written as DNA, the CDR3 is TGTGCCAGCAGTTACCCCCCTAGCGGGGGGTACACAGATACGCAGTATTTT.

Details on this clonotype: A read error may be the cause here, since a much bigger clone is one base away. The chain carries TRBV7-9 and TRBJ1-1; D gene ambiguous. CDR1 and CDR2 (germline): SEHNR, FQNEAQ (reference sequence). V was cut by 5 bases and J by 6 bases, with 19 bases left in between. The CDR3 spans 15 residues. The CDR3 region has the DNA TGTGCCAGCAGCACCGTAGCCCGGGGTATGGCTGAAGCTTTCTTT. Residues: CASSTVARGMAEAFF.

The rearrangement uses TRBV4-1 and TRBJ1-4, with a possible D match to TRBD1 (5 bases). Deletions cut 3 bases from V and 6 bases from J, with 20 bases between. CDR3 size: 17 residues. From germline, CDR1 is MGHRA and CDR2 YSYEKL. CDR3 bases: TGCGCCAGCAGCCATGCAAGTAGGGGCAGCGAGCATGAAAAACTGTTTTTT. This sequence encodes CASSHASRGSEHEKLFF.

This chain uses TRBV7-2 with TRBJ2-5; 10 bases line up with TRBD2. This CDR3 has 17 amino acids. Unmatched junction bases numbered 11, after V lost 4 bases and J lost 3 bases. Germline CDR1 SGHTA, CDR2 FQGNSA. The CDR3 protein is CASSSSSLLAGEETQYF. As DNA, the CDR3 is TGTGCCAGCAGCTCTTCAAGCCTCCTAGCGGGGGAAGAGACCCAGTACTTC. Full variable domain (remainder filled in from reference TRBV7-2 and TRBJ2-5): GAGVSQSPSNKVTEKGKDVELRCDPISGHTALYWYRQSLGQGLEFLIYFQGNSAPDKSGLPSDRFSAERTGGSVSTLTIQRTQQEDSAVYLCASSSSSLLAGEETQYFGPGTRLLVL.

In this sample, this clonotype turned up many times. This chain connects TRBV25-1 to TRBJ2-4; 10 bases are shared with TRBD2. The V segment lost 7 bases and the J segment 0 bases; nucleotides outside the gene matches: 9. CDR1 MGHDK and CDR2 SYGVNS come from the germline V gene. The length of the CDR3 is 17 residues. CDR3 in DNA: TGTGCCAGCATCCCACTAGCGGGATCCCTAGCCAAAAACATTCAGTACTTC. Translating it yields CASIPLAGSLAKNIQYF.

Turning to this clonotype: The junction departs from germline at one end; a sequencing error may be responsible. The chain joins TRBV5-1 to TRBJ1-5; D is uncertain. This CDR3 region has 14 residues. The germline V gene encodes CDR1 SGHRS and CDR2 YFSETQ. The CDR3 DNA reads TGCGCCAGCAGCTTGGGGATGGGCAATCAGCACCAGCATTTT. Translated, it gives CASSLGMGNQHQHF.

In regard to this clonotype: This clone may be a read error of a much larger clone one base away. The chain couples TRBV3-1 to TRBJ2-7, with D possibly called TRBD1 or TRBD2 (5 bases each). The CDR3 totals 15 residues. CDR1 is LGHDT, CDR2 YNNKEL, per germline (reference sequence). With 1 base removed from V and 2 bases from J, the gap between germline ends came to 12 bases. The CDR3 nucleotides read TGTGCCAGCAGCCAAGGGGGGTACAGCCCCTACGAGCAGTACTTC. It translates to CASSQGGYSPYEQYF.

There are a few counts of this clonotype. This rearrangement joins TRBV6-6 to TRBJ2-5; perhaps TRBD2 as D (5 bases). The ends were cut back, 4 bases at V and 5 bases at J, with 11 bases in the middle. The germline V gene encodes CDR1 MNHNY and CDR2 SVGAGI (reference sequence). CDR3 length: 13 amino acids. The CDR3 sequence: CASSLRSGETQYF. CDR3 coding DNA: TGTGCCAGCAGTTTACGGAGCGGCGAGACCCAGTACTTC.

Details on this clonotype: A single base separates this from a much larger clone, so it may be a read error. This chain links TRBV29-1 with TRBJ2-2, with D uncertain. V was cut by 2 bases and J by 4 bases, with 8 bases left in between. CDR1 is SQVTM and CDR2 is ANQGSEA in the germline V gene. The CDR3 is 13 amino acids. The CDR3 protein is CSVEKKSTGELFF. The CDR3 nucleotides are TGCAGCGTTGAAAAAAAGAGCACCGGGGAGCTGTTTTTT.

The genes are TRBV7-2 and TRBJ2-7, with 9 bases identical to TRBD2. The J segment lost 3 bases and the V segment lost 5 bases, leaving 8 bases of the junction unmatched. Per germline, CDR1 SGHTA and CDR2 FQGNSA. The CDR3 extends over 15 amino acids. CDR3 nucleotide sequence: TGTGCCAGCAGCCCTCGGACTAGCGCCAGCTACGAGCAGTACTTC. Translating gives CASSPRTSASYEQYF. The full variable domain, its missing parts supplied by reference TRBV7-2 and TRBJ2-7, is GAGVSQSPSNKVTEKGKDVELRCDPISGHTALYWYRQSLGQGLEFLIYFQGNSAPDKSGLPSDRFSAERTGGSVSTLTIQRTQQEDSAVYLCASSPRTSASYEQYFGPGTRLTVT.